The rows below give T cell receptor beta chains drawn from one sample of a study of shared clonotypes between healthy human individuals. Profiling relied on immunoSEQ multiplex PCR, and the TCRdb table lists in-frame clones only, not all of them. The sample includes around 2.1 million clones, approximately 96% of them seen just once. The sequenced sample was naive CD4+ T cells sorted from blood. These receptors all come from a man aged 18 to 29 in good health. Each CDR3 is given with its conserved first and last residue. Each record gives: CDR3 DNA, CDR3 protein, clone size, D gene, V gene, J gene. The D gene is left open where the match is weak. The size of a clone is reported for some rows only, either as once, few or many, or as a class for expanded clones.

TGTGCCAGCAGCGTAGAGGAGAACACTGAAGCTTTCTTT	CASSVEENTEAFF	-	-	TRBV9	TRBJ1-1
TGTGCCAGCAGCCCGGCGGCGGGGGAGGCAGATACGCAGTATTTT	CASSPAAGEADTQYF	-	TRBD2	TRBV7-3	TRBJ2-3
TGTGCCAGCTCACCAAGTTGGGACAGGGCCACTGAAGCTTTCTTT	CASSPSWDRATEAFF	-	TRBD1	TRBV18	TRBJ1-1
TGCGCCAGCAGCGCCCAGAACAATGAGCAGTTCTTC	CASSAQNNEQFF	once	-	TRBV5-1	TRBJ2-1
TGTGCCAGCAGCGAACAGGGGATGGGTGGCTACACCTTC	CASSEQGMGGYTF	-	TRBD1	TRBV11-2	TRBJ1-2
TGCGCCAGCAGCCAAGATAAAGGGGGACGCACAGATACGCAGTATTTT	CASSQDKGGRTDTQYF	-	-	TRBV4-1	TRBJ2-3
TGTGCCTTGGGACAGAAACATGAAAAACTGTTTTTT	CALGQKHEKLFF	-	TRBD1	TRBV30	TRBJ1-4
TGTGCCAGCAGGTCGACCGGGACAGTGACCTACGAGCAGTACTTC	CASRSTGTVTYEQYF	-	TRBD1	TRBV6-5	TRBJ2-7
TGTGCCAGCTCGTACCGACGAGCTAGTGCAACCTACAATGAGCAGTTCTTC	CASSYRRASATYNEQFF	-	-	TRBV18	TRBJ2-1
TGTGCCTGGAGGGGACCGGGACTAGCGGGGCCTTACAATGAGCAGTTCTTC	CAWRGPGLAGPYNEQFF	-	TRBD2	TRBV30	TRBJ2-1